This T cell receptor beta chain appears in the sequencing data of a study of PD-L1 blockade in urothelial cancer. Assay used: immunoSEQ multiplex PCR; TCRdb lists only in-frame clones, some missing. Here the sample spans some 43,000 clones, approximately 80% being singletons. The time point: pretreatment peripheral blood. This receptor was identified in a man between 60 and 75 years old with urothelial cancer. The sequenced sample was PBMCs, obtained around atezolizumab (anti-PD-L1) treatment.

CDR3 nucleotide sequence: TGTGCCAGCAGTGCCAAGGCAGGGTGGGGAGATACGCAGTATTTT. Translated, it gives CASSAKAGWGDTQYF. The rearrangement links TRBV2 to TRBJ2-3, with a tentative D call TRBD1 (5 bases). The CDR3 covers 15 residues. Per the germline V gene, CDR1 is SNHLY and CDR2 is FYNNEI. V shed 4 bases and J shed 5 bases, with 16 bases lying between them.